The T cell receptor beta chain under discussion was sequenced for a study of T cells after yellow fever vaccination. Study-wide points: Weaker in magnitude, the secondary response showed a faster peak on day 5 versus 15.

The sample holds a few counts of this clonotype. Antigen specificity is unknown. A read error may account for a junction end that differs from germline. The CDR3 length is 13 residues. The germline CDR1 and CDR2 sequences are SGHRS and YFSETQ. TCRdb processed the 5' RACE reads anew with MiXCR; each CDR3 protein has one entry. This sample has 350,000 to 450,000 distinct CDR3 sequences, with 18% found just once. The sequencing used PBMCs, collected before the yellow fever booster vaccination. The gene calls are TRBV5-1 and TRBJ1-1; TRBD1 matches 8 bases. The receptor comes from a man younger than 35 who received the YFV17D yellow fever vaccine. The CDR3 region is CASSETGGTEAFF. The CDR3 region has the DNA TGTGCCAGCAGCGAAACAGGGGGAACTGAAGCTTTCTTT.